A single sample is the source of the 5 T cell receptor beta chains below, sequenced in a study of spatial heterogeneity in lung cancer. TCRdb analysed the 5' RACE reads with MiXCR anew, one entry per CDR3 protein. This table has over a thousand distinct CDR3 sequences, around 30% appearing once. For these TCRs, the target antigens are not known. Time point specified: sample taken at primary tumor resection. Study observations and caveats: One measure, the expanded intratumoral alpha and beta TCR count, tracked tumor mutation counts.

The sample consisted of lung tumor tissue, taken at surgery. All receptors derive from a male donor with early-stage non-small cell lung cancer.

The V call is TRBV7-9, the J call TRBJ2-5; D is unresolved. Trimming stripped 8 bases from V and 8 bases from J, with 21 bases between. This CDR3 contains 14 residues. The V gene's germline CDR1 is SEHNR and CDR2 FQNEAQ (reference sequence). CDR3 DNA: TGTGCCAGCTACGCCTCCGGGCAACATCCTACCCAGTACTTC. Translating it yields CASYASGQHPTQYF.

This clonotype is medium-sized. V is TRBV10-2 and J is TRBJ2-1; TRBD2 matches at 12 bases. The CDR3 contains 19 residues. V trimming: 3 bases; J trimming: 0 bases; junction bases outside the gene matches: 9. The germline V gene encodes CDR1 WSHSY and CDR2 SAAADI. This CDR3 reads CASSEGASGRGSSYNEQFF. CDR3 sequence (DNA): TGCGCCAGCAGTGAAGGGGCTAGCGGGAGGGGCAGCTCCTACAATGAGCAGTTCTTC.

V and J are TRBV6-5 and TRBJ2-7; D gene uncertain. The CDR3 spans 15 residues. Trimming took off 8 bases at V and 1 base at J, with 18 bases between the two ends. CDR1 is MNHEY and CDR2 is SVGAGI in the germline V gene. The CDR3 region is CASGLPPGGSYEQYF. The CDR3, as DNA: TGTGCCAGCGGCCTCCCCCCCGGCGGATCCTACGAGCAGTACTTC.

This clonotype was detected only a few times. In nucleotides, the CDR3 is TGTGCCAGCAGCGTAGAGGGCGGGCTCCAAGAGACCCAGTACTTC. Its protein is CASSVEGGLQETQYF. This chain joins TRBV9 and TRBJ2-5; D may be TRBD2 (5 bases). Per germline, CDR1 SGDLS and CDR2 YYNGEE. The CDR3 is 15 amino acids. With 0 bases removed from V and 1 base from J, the gap between germline ends came to 10 bases. The full variable domain, its missing parts supplied by reference TRBV9 and TRBJ2-5, is DSGVTQTPKHLITATGQRVTLRCSPRSGDLSVYWYQQSLDQGLQFLIQYYNGEERAKGNILERFSAQQFPDLHSELNLSSLELGDSALYFCASSVEGGLQETQYFGPGTRLLVL.

A few counts support this clonotype. V is TRBV28 and J is TRBJ2-5; 13 bases map to TRBD2. CDR1 and CDR2 (germline): MDHEN, SYDVKM. V trimming: 7 bases; J trimming: 1 base; junction bases outside the gene matches: 3. There are 15 residues in the CDR3. The CDR3 DNA is TGTGCCAGCACGGGACTAGCGGGATTCCAAGAGACCCAGTACTTC. Translating gives CASTGLAGFQETQYF.